The 22 T cell receptor beta chains below were found in one sample sequenced in a study of OX40 agonist ivuxolimab in advanced cancers. The table came from immunoSEQ multiplex PCR; TCRdb's copy has only in-frame clones and leaves some out. Of 100,000 to 140,000 clones in the sample, around 93% are singletons; the top ten hold about 1.2%. Sequenced here: CD4+ or CD8+ T cells sorted from blood, sampled in a trial of the OX40 agonist ivuxolimab. Every receptor here comes from an adult with an advanced solid tumor such as melanoma, head and neck, liver or kidney cancer.

V and J are TRBV7-8 and TRBJ2-3, with TRBD1 matching 10 bases. CDR1 is SGHVS and CDR2 is FQNEAQ in the germline V gene. This CDR3 contains 14 residues. V trimming: 5 bases; J trimming: 6 bases; junction bases outside the gene matches: 5. CDR3: CASSLGQGSDTQYF. CDR3 DNA sequence: TGTGCCAGCAGCCTGGGACAGGGGAGTGATACGCAGTATTTT.

The chain recombines TRBV30 with TRBJ1-5, with 7 bases fitting TRBD1. The CDR3 consists of 15 residues. J was trimmed by 6 bases and V by 1 base; bases with no gene match: 9. CDR1 is GTSNPN, CDR2 SVGIG, per germline (reference sequence). The CDR3 loop reads CAWSEGAGAGQPQHF. The CDR3 DNA reads TGTGCCTGGAGTGAGGGGGCGGGGGCCGGTCAGCCCCAGCATTTT.

The chain is built from TRBV28 and TRBJ1-4; possibly TRBD1 for D (5 bases). V lost 7 bases and J 8 bases, leaving 11 bases between the germline ends. The CDR3 consists of 12 residues. Germline V gives CDR1 MDHEN, CDR2 SYDVKM. The chain's CDR3 is CASTQGSEKLFF. The DNA for the CDR3 is TGTGCCAGCACTCAGGGAAGCGAAAAACTGTTTTTT.

This chain joins TRBV28 and TRBJ2-5; no reliable D call. The J call is uncertain, as TRBJ2-7 better fits the DNA end. CDR1 is MDHEN and CDR2 is SYDVKM in the germline V gene. The CDR3 covers 15 residues. CDR3 region: CASSSVGSAPYEQYF. In DNA form, the CDR3 reads TGTGCCAGCAGTAGCGTTGGCAGCGCTCCCTACGAGCAGTACTTC.

The genes are TRBV7-2 and TRBJ2-3; D is possibly TRBD2 (6 bases). With 0 bases removed from V and 0 bases from J, the gap between germline ends came to 10 bases. CDR1 and CDR2 (germline): SGHTA, FQGNSA. The CDR3 runs 16 residues. The CDR3 region has the DNA TGTGCCAGCAGCTTAGCGGGCGGGGATAGCACAGATACGCAGTATTTT. Amino acid sequence: CASSLAGGDSTDTQYF.

V is TRBV5-1 and J is TRBJ2-5, with 9 nucleotides matching TRBD2. The CDR3 loop spans 17 amino acids. Trimming took 0 bases from V and 0 from J; bases not matched to a gene: 6. Germline V lookup: CDR1 SGHRS, CDR2 YFSETQ. The CDR3 is CASSLGPTSGDQETQYF. The CDR3 DNA sequence: TGCGCCAGCAGCTTGGGTCCGACTAGCGGAGACCAAGAGACCCAGTACTTC.

Here the CDR3 DNA reads TGTGCCAGTAGTTCCTTGAGTAGCGGGAGAAGCTACGAGCAGTACTTC. This sequence encodes CASSSLSSGRSYEQYF. The chain joins TRBV19 to TRBJ2-7, with TRBD2 matching over 9 bases. Germline trimming cut 5 bases from V and 3 bases from J; bases unmatched to any gene: 11. Germline-derived CDR1 and CDR2 are LNHDA and SQIVND (reference sequence). This CDR3 spans 16 amino acids.

This clone is a singleton in its sample. The rearrangement links TRBV28 to TRBJ1-1; no firm D call. Germline lookup yields CDR1 MDHEN and CDR2 SYDVKM. The V gene lost 3 bases and the J gene lost 1 base, with 9 bases spanning the gap. The CDR3 loop spans 14 amino acids. CDR3 sequence reads: CASSLPPPNTEAFF. The CDR3 bases are TGTGCCAGCAGTTTGCCCCCACCGAACACTGAAGCTTTCTTT. Supplemented by reference TRBV28 and TRBJ1-1, the full variable domain reads DVKVTQSSRYLVKRTGEKVFLECVQDMDHENMFWYRQDPGLGLRLIYFSYDVKMKEKGDIPEGYSVSREKKERFSLILESASTNQTSMYLCASSLPPPNTEAFFGQGTRLTVV.

V usage is TRBV5-4 and J usage is TRBJ1-1; 9 positions match TRBD1. This CDR3 spans 12 amino acids. Germline V CDR1 and CDR2: SGHNT, YYREEE (reference sequence). V dropped 10 bases and J dropped 1; count of bases not matched to a gene: 2. Written as DNA, the CDR3 is TGTGCCGGGGGACAGGGGAACACTGAAGCTTTCTTT. This translates into CAGGQGNTEAFF.

The V gene is TRBV18, the J gene TRBJ1-1; D is unresolved. Germline CDR1 and CDR2: KGHSH and LQKENI. The CDR3 is 15 residues long. Trimming left V 2 bases short and J 4 bases short, with 14 bases between. The CDR3 loop is CASSPVTVGGTEAFF. DNA of the CDR3: TGTGCCAGCTCACCAGTAACGGTCGGAGGCACTGAAGCTTTCTTT.

This chain links TRBV27 with TRBJ2-7; maybe TRBD2 (6 bases). The CDR3 consists of 14 residues. Trimming removed 10 bases at V and 6 bases at J, with 22 bases between. Per germline, CDR1 MNHEY and CDR2 SMNVEV (reference sequence). The CDR3 reads CATYPGTRGGEQYF. CDR3 DNA: TGTGCCACGTACCCCGGGACTCGCGGAGGCGAGCAGTACTTC.

This clone was observed once. The rearrangement uses TRBV9 and TRBJ2-7; 8 bases line up with TRBD2. Germline V gives CDR1 SGDLS, CDR2 YYNGEE. J gave up 6 bases and V 0 bases, and 8 bases lay outside the gene matches. This CDR3 spans 15 amino acids. The CDR3 reads CASSVDPAGAAEQYF. The CDR3 region has the DNA TGTGCCAGCAGCGTAGACCCAGCGGGAGCGGCCGAGCAGTACTTC.

The chain combines TRBV28 with TRBJ1-4; D unresolved. The CDR3 loop spans 14 amino acids. From germline, CDR1 is MDHEN and CDR2 SYDVKM. Trimming stripped 3 bases from V and 7 bases from J, with 12 bases between. The CDR3 DNA is TGTGCCAGCAGTTTGCCGTCGGAGGGTGAAAAACTGTTTTTT. Translated: CASSLPSEGEKLFF.

The V gene is TRBV19, the J gene TRBJ2-7; possible D gene TRBD2, 6 bases. V gave up 3 bases and J gave up 2 bases, with 11 bases separating them. Germline values: CDR1 LNHDA, CDR2 SQIVND (reference sequence). CDR3 length equals 14 residues. CDR3 nucleotides: TGTGCCAGTAGTATTAGTTGGGGGGCCTACGAGCAGTACTTC. This codes for CASSISWGAYEQYF.

The DNA for the CDR3 is TGCGCCACCAGACTGAGCGGGACGTTTAGCAATCAGCCCCAGCATTTT. Translating it yields CATRLSGTFSNQPQHF. The gene calls are TRBV10-1 and TRBJ1-5, with D possibly TRBD1 on 5 matching bases. CDR3 size: 16 residues. Trimming removed 10 bases at V and 0 bases at J, with 19 bases between. Germline CDR1 is WNHNN and CDR2 is SYGVQD (reference sequence).

In this sample, this clone turned up once. The chain couples TRBV7-9 to TRBJ1-3; no firm D call. The germline V gene has CDR1 SEHNR and CDR2 FQNEAQ (reference sequence). This CDR3 is built from 12 residues. V lost 5 bases and J lost 6, with 8 bases in between. The CDR3 nucleotides are TGTGCCAGCAGCCTGCTACAAAACACCATATATTTT. Its protein is CASSLLQNTIYF.

The V and J genes are TRBV6-6 and TRBJ1-5; D call uncertain. The length of the CDR3 is 13 residues. Germline V gene sequence: CDR1 MNHNY, CDR2 SVGAGI (reference sequence). V lost 6 bases, J lost 2 bases, and 8 bases lay in between. The CDR3 protein is CASRDRGNQPQHF. The CDR3 DNA reads TGTGCCAGCAGGGACCGTGGCAATCAGCCCCAGCATTTT.

The V call is TRBV29-1, the J call TRBJ2-7; a possible D gene is TRBD2 (6 bases). The CDR3 length is 13 residues. Trimming removed 5 bases from V and 1 base from J, with 12 bases in between. CDR1 SQVTM and CDR2 ANQGSEA come from the germline V gene. As DNA, the CDR3 is TGCAGCGTTTGCCCGGGGGAATCCTACGAGCAGTACTTC. It translates to CSVCPGESYEQYF.

The chain couples TRBV7-9 to TRBJ1-6; TRBD1 agrees at 7 bases. The V and J ends lost 2 bases and 1 base, in that order; junction bases with no gene match: 8. CDR3 length: 18 residues. Germline V gene data show CDR1 as SEHNR and CDR2 as FQNEAQ (reference sequence). The CDR3: CASSLTGQEASYNSPLHF. The DNA of the CDR3 is TGTGCCAGCAGCTTAACCGGACAGGAGGCGTCCTATAATTCACCCCTCCACTTT.

V gene TRBV7-3 combines with J gene TRBJ2-1, with D hard to call. CDR1 is SGHTA, CDR2 FQGTGA, per germline. The V end lost 2 bases, the J end lost 4 bases, and 12 bases lay between the germline ends. CDR3 length: 15 residues. The chain's CDR3 is CASSLESELYNEQFF. The CDR3 coding sequence is TGTGCCAGCAGCTTAGAGTCGGAGTTGTACAATGAGCAGTTCTTC.

V is TRBV28 and J is TRBJ1-5, with TRBD1 as a possible D gene (6 bases). Germline V lookup: CDR1 MDHEN, CDR2 SYDVKM. Deletions cut 6 bases from V and 3 bases from J, with 12 bases between. The CDR3 is made up of 14 amino acids. The DNA of the CDR3 is TGTGCCAGCAGATCACAGGGCCCCAATCAGCCCCAGCATTTT. Amino acid sequence: CASRSQGPNQPQHF.

The rearrangement links TRBV7-9 to TRBJ2-5; D unclear. The DNA end is more similar to TRBJ2-7, so the J call may be wrong. The CDR3 length is 16 residues. Germline V gene sequence: CDR1 SEHNR, CDR2 FQNEAQ (reference sequence). CDR3 protein: CASSLEGRPISYEQYF. The CDR3 DNA is TGTGCCAGCAGCTTAGAGGGCAGGCCTATTTCCTACGAGCAGTACTTC.